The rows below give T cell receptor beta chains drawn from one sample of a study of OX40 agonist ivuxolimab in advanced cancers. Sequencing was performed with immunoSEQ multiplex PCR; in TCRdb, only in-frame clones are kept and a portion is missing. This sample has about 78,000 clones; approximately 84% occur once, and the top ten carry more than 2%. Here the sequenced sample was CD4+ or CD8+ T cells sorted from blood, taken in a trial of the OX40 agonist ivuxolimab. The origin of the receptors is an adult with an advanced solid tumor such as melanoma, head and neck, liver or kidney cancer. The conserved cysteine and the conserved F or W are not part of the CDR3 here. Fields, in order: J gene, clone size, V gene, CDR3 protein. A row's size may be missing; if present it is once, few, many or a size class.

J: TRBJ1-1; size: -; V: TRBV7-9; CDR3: ASSPEAHMNTEAF
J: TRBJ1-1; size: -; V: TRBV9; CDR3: ASSVELNTEAF
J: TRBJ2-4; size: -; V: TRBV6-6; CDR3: ASSYQAGGGKNIQY
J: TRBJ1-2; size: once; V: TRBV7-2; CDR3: ASSSYGGTGGQYGYT
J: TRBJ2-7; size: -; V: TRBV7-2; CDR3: ASSLSGAQYEQY
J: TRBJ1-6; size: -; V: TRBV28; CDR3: ASGLGQTNSPLH
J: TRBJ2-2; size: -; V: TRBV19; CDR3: ASKRSGANTGELF
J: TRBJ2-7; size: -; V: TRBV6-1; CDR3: ASSVADSSYEQY
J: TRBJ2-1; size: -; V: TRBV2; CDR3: ASSSPGFDSYNEQF
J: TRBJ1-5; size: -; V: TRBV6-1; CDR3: ASSEASGFSNQPQH
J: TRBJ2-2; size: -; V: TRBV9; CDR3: ASSVTRTSGSLTGELF
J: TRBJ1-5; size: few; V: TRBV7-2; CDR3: ASSTTLEPQH
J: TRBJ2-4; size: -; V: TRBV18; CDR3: ASSPGQAKNIQY
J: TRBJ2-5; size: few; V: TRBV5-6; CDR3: ASSYGQQETQY
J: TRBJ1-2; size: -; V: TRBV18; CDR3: ASSPGQYYGYT
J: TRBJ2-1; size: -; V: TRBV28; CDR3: ASSLERGEQF
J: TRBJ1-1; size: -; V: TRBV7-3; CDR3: ASSKSGTGVTEAF
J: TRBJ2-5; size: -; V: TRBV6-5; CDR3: ASSYSPGRETQY
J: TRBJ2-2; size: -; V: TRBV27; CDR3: ASSTRTSGRQTGELF
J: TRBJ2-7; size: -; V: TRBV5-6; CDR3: ASSAGTGYSYEQY
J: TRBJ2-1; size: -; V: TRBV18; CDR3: ASSPDGPMVYNEQF
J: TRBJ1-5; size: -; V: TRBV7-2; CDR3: ASSPQGAYSNQPQH
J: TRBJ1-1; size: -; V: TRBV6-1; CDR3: ASSESLTDDTEAF